This is a list of T cell receptor beta chains from one sample in a study of beta chain features in type 1 diabetes. Using immunoSEQ multiplex PCR, the repertoire was profiled, and TCRdb retains in-frame clones only, with some absent. The top ten clones hold 0.06% to 0.07% of a sample with just over 450,000 clones, about 29% of them seen once. Sequenced input: naive CD4+ T cells from blood. All receptors come from a man aged 18 to 29 in good health. The CDR3 runs from the conserved cysteine through the conserved F or W. The listing skips clone size in some rows; elsewhere it reads once, few, many or a size class.

TRBV28,few,CASRGGLQVQKETQYF
TRBV10-3,-,CAIRQGLSSYEQYF
TRBV7-2,few,CASSAGQLLGYTF
TRBV29-1,-,CSVVEGRNVYGYTF
TRBV29-1,-,CSVERQFLGGYTF
TRBV18,-,CASSLWTSGFSYNEQFF
TRBV4-3,-,CASSQGPEARGLTNEKLFF
TRBV9,few,CASGTQGADTQYF
TRBV4-1,-,CASSQEWSNQPQHF
TRBV25-1,-,CASSDSVVNQPQHF
TRBV6-1,-,CASTARGAGDIQYF
TRBV30,few,CAWSSGGRAPTDTQYF
TRBV15,-,CATSPGASGRQILYEQYF
TRBV7-2,-,CASSTGGTLNTEAFF
TRBV7-9,few,CASSFGQGIYEQYF
TRBV19,-,CASSKASGPLNNEQFF
TRBV7-9,-,CASSLVGTGVTDTQYF
TRBV6-5,once,CASSYFHTGELFF
TRBV25-1,-,CASSGGTGDTPEQYF
TRBV30,-,CAWSPVGYGYTF
TRBV29-1,few,CSVEGQGGSYEQYF
TRBV28,-,CASSVTGGEEKLFF
TRBV7-9,few,CASSQRTGSIRETQYF
TRBV25-1,-,CASSEDFSGLGTQYF
TRBV9,-,CASSVGGGAYEQYF
TRBV29-1,few,CSVSWDRGDGYTF
TRBV7-2,-,CASSPPTQGMRANYGYTF
TRBV30,few,CAWSVVRIREGEQYF
TRBV7-2,-,CASSPEAQIYNEQFF
TRBV7-2,-,CASSSRASGRAVYEQFF
TRBV5-1,few,CASSLENIGTQYF
TRBV20-1,-,CSAISYEQYF
TRBV4-1,-,CASSQDSGRLAYNEQFF
TRBV29-1,few,CSVDPLAGASYNEQFF
TRBV7-2,-,CASSWDGPSNYGYTF
TRBV27,-,CASRPGLAGGAYEQYF
TRBV9,-,CASSVARKSTDTQYF
TRBV5-6,-,CASSMGHKTDTQYF
TRBV14,-,CASSQGRLADRYNEQFF
TRBV14,few,CASSLATGRADTQYF
TRBV30,-,CAWSVWGQGPQHF
TRBV18,few,CASSPGGGISYEQYF
TRBV29-1,few,CSVDRDRGRADTQYF
TRBV7-9,few,CASSLSLAGGDTQYF
TRBV6-1,-,CASSSGTWNEQFF